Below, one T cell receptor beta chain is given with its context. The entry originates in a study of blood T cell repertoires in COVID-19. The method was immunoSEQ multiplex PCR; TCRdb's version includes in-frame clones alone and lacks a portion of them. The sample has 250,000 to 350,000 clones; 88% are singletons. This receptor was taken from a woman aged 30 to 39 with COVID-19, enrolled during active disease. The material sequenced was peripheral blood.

The CDR3 region is CASSPTPLQGQKTQYF. CDR3 coding DNA: TGTGCCAGCTCTCCGACTCCTCTTCAGGGGCAAAAGACCCAGTACTTC. The chain is built from TRBV18 and TRBJ2-5, with D tentatively TRBD1 (6 bases). Deletions cut 6 bases from V and 6 bases from J, with 23 bases between. The CDR3 length is 16 residues. The V gene's germline CDR1 is KGHSH and CDR2 LQKENI.